The next 25 T cell receptor beta chains were all read from a single sample in a study of technical replicates of blood from a handful of donors listed by TCRdb under 2017. Receptor libraries were prepared by the immunoSEQ multiplex PCR assay. TCRdb carries this immuneACCESS record with in-frame sequences only. Its versions omit some clonotypes, under half of them owing to an unresolved V gene in the studies checked, with the rest unexplained. The sample contains tens of thousands of clones, around 90% of them found a single time. About 0.4% of the sample comes from the top ten. Specimen: T cells isolated from PBMCs. The receptors were sampled from a human donor in good health. Some clones in this sample may be carry-over from other donors' samples.

This chain uses TRBV10-3 with TRBJ2-5, with 8 nucleotides matching TRBD1. CDR1 is ENHRY, CDR2 SYGVKD, per germline. Trimming at V came to 11 bases and at J to 5 bases, leaving 10 bases not matched to a gene. The length of the CDR3 is 13 residues. The CDR3 sequence: CASSPGGEETQYF. CDR3 coding DNA: TGTGCCTCCTCTCCAGGGGGCGAGGAGACCCAGTACTTC.

This clone appeared a single time. The CDR3, as DNA: TGCGCCAGCTTGTCCTATTCTAGCACAGATACGCAGTATTTT. Its translation is CASLSYSSTDTQYF. V usage is TRBV10-1 and J usage is TRBJ2-3, with D unresolved. CDR1 and CDR2 (germline): WNHNN, SYGVQD (reference sequence). V lost 8 bases, J lost 0 bases, and 12 bases lay in between. CDR3 size: 14 residues.

V usage is TRBV11-2 and J usage is TRBJ1-1; no clear D gene. The CDR3 contains 16 residues. Trimming left V 1 base short and J 1 base short, with 13 bases between. Looked up from germline, CDR1 is SGHAT and CDR2 is FQNNGV. DNA for the CDR3: TGTGCCAGCAGCTTAGGTTTGGTTACAGCGAACACTGAAGCTTTCTTT. This sequence encodes CASSLGLVTANTEAFF.

V usage is TRBV28 and J usage is TRBJ1-6, with D possibly matching TRBD1 (6 bases). The germline V and J ends were trimmed by 3 bases and 3 bases, with 9 bases remaining between them. The CDR3 runs to 15 residues. The V gene's germline CDR1 is MDHEN and CDR2 SYDVKM. The CDR3: CASSLGTRYNSPLHF. CDR3 DNA sequence: TGTGCCAGCAGTTTGGGGACACGCTATAATTCACCCCTCCACTTT.

This rearrangement joins TRBV27 to TRBJ1-2, with D possibly matching TRBD1 (6 bases). The CDR3 contains 14 residues. V was clipped by 4 bases and J by 0 bases, with 9 bases between them. Per germline, CDR1 MNHEY and CDR2 SMNVEV (reference sequence). The CDR3 region has the DNA TGTGCCAGCAGTTCGGACAGAGCTAACTATGGCTACACCTTC. Residues: CASSSDRANYGYTF.

This clone was seen a single time. V is TRBV2 and J is TRBJ2-6; maybe TRBD1 (6 bases). Germline values: CDR1 SNHLY, CDR2 FYNNEI. CDR3 length: 18 residues. V shed 7 bases and J shed 1 base, with 20 bases lying between them. The CDR3 DNA sequence: TGTGCCAGCACCCGCCGACAGGCCCTCACGTCTGGGGCCAACGTCCTGACTTTC. Translation: CASTRRQALTSGANVLTF.

V and J are TRBV7-9 and TRBJ2-1, with D unresolved. Between the trimmed V and J ends, which lost 1 base and 7 bases, there was a span of 5 bases. CDR1 and CDR2 from the germline V gene are SEHNR and FQNEAQ (reference sequence). The CDR3 runs 12 residues. The CDR3 nucleotides are TGTGCCAGCAGCTTAGTCGGGAATGAGCAGTTCTTC. Encoded protein: CASSLVGNEQFF.

DNA for the CDR3: TGTGCCAGCAGCTTTGCAGGGGGCCGGGAGCTGTTTTTT. It codes for CASSFAGGRELFF. This chain connects TRBV7-2 to TRBJ2-2; 8 bases fit TRBD1. The CDR3 extends over 13 amino acids. The V gene's germline CDR1 is SGHTA and CDR2 FQGNSA. Trimming took 3 bases from V and 9 from J; bases not matched to a gene: 3.

The chain is built from TRBV10-3 and TRBJ2-7; D is unclear. Per germline, CDR1 ENHRY and CDR2 SYGVKD. There are 15 residues in the CDR3. Trimming took off 6 bases at V and 0 bases at J, with 15 bases between the two ends. CDR3 sequence reads: CAISRPSANSYEQYF. In DNA, the CDR3 is TGTGCCATCAGCCGTCCCAGCGCCAACTCCTACGAGCAGTACTTC.

This chain uses TRBV5-1 with TRBJ2-7, with TRBD2 as a possible D gene (5 bases). Trimming removed 0 bases from V and 2 bases from J, with 9 bases in between. CDR1 SGHRS and CDR2 YFSETQ come from the germline V gene. The CDR3 contains 14 residues. This CDR3 reads CASSLGTGAYEQYF. CDR3 bases: TGCGCCAGCAGCTTGGGGACTGGTGCCTACGAGCAGTACTTC.

This clone was seen just once. No conserved phenylalanine or tryptophan is present at the end of the CDR3, so a read error is the likely explanation. The gene calls are TRBV27 and TRBJ1-4, with TRBD1 identical over 8 bases. CDR1 MNHEY and CDR2 SMNVEV come from the germline V gene (reference sequence). Trimming cost V 4 bases and J 7 bases; bases outside gene matches: 8. There are 15 residues in the CDR3. The CDR3 nucleotides are TGTGCCAGCAGTTCAGCAGACAGGGGAGGTGAAAAACTGTTTTCT. Translating it yields CASSSADRGGEKLFS.

The chain recombines TRBV6-1 with TRBJ2-1, with 10 bases lining up with TRBD2. The CDR3 consists of 16 residues. CDR1 MNHNS and CDR2 SASEGT come from the germline V gene. Trimming took 4 bases from V and 6 from J; bases not matched to a gene: 9. CDR3 region: CASSGSIAGGPNEQFF. For the CDR3, the DNA is TGTGCCAGCAGTGGAAGTATAGCGGGAGGCCCCAATGAGCAGTTCTTC.

The chain employs TRBV4-3 and TRBJ1-5; D unclear. Germline assignment: CDR1 LGHNA and CDR2 YSLEER. This CDR3 is 15 amino acids long. V dropped 0 bases and J dropped 0 bases, with 6 bases sitting between them. CDR3 sequence (DNA): TGCGCCAGCAGCCAAGAAGTCGGTAGCAATCAGCCCCAGCATTTT. This sequence encodes CASSQEVGSNQPQHF.

The rearrangement links TRBV7-9 to TRBJ2-7; D uncertain. V shed 5 bases and J shed 3 bases, with 8 bases lying between them. This CDR3 is 12 amino acids long. Germline lookup yields CDR1 SEHNR and CDR2 FQNEAQ (reference sequence). The chain's CDR3 is CASSARDYEQYF. The CDR3 DNA sequence: TGTGCCAGCAGCGCGAGAGACTACGAGCAGTACTTC. The full variable domain, its missing parts supplied by reference TRBV7-9 and TRBJ2-7, is DTGVSQNPRHKITKRGQNVTFRCDPISEHNRLYWYRQTLGQGPEFLTYFQNEAQLEKSRLLSDRFSAERPKGSFSTLEIQRTEQGDSAMYLCASSARDYEQYFGPGTRLTVT.

The V and J genes are TRBV5-1 and TRBJ2-7; TRBD2 agrees at 9 bases. Germline V gives CDR1 SGHRS, CDR2 YFSETQ. V dropped 4 bases and J dropped 6; count of bases not matched to a gene: 11. The CDR3 totals 15 residues. The CDR3 DNA is TGCGCCAGCAGCCCCTCTGGGCGGGAGGGGGGCGAGCAGTACTTC. Translated: CASSPSGREGGEQYF.

The chain couples TRBV18 to TRBJ1-1; D gene ambiguous. V was shortened by 2 bases and J by 1 base, with 8 bases between the two germline ends. This CDR3 spans 14 amino acids. The germline CDR1 and CDR2 sequences are KGHSH and LQKENI. The DNA for the CDR3 is TGTGCCAGCTCACCAGTACAGACGAACACTGAAGCTTTCTTT. Translation: CASSPVQTNTEAFF. The variable domain in full, with the rest retrieved from reference TRBV18 and TRBJ1-1, is NAGVMQNPRHLVRRRGQEARLRCSPMKGHSHVYWYRQLPEEGLKFMVYLQKENIIDESGMPKERFSAEFPKEGPSILRIQQVVRGDSAAYFCASSPVQTNTEAFFGQGTRLTVV.

The DNA of the CDR3 is TGTGCCAGCAGTTGGACCGGGACTCAGGCAGATACGCAGTATTTT. It yields the protein CASSWTGTQADTQYF. This sequence joins TRBV27 and TRBJ2-3, with a possible D match to TRBD2 (6 bases). The V gene lost 4 bases and the J gene lost 4 bases, with 15 bases spanning the gap. CDR1 is MNHEY and CDR2 is SMNVEV in the germline V gene (reference sequence). The CDR3 totals 15 residues.

This clone was seen more than once but under ten times. This rearrangement joins TRBV4-1 to TRBJ2-1; 7 bases agree with TRBD2. This CDR3 spans 15 amino acids. Germline trimming cut 1 base from V and 1 base from J; bases unmatched to any gene: 1. Germline CDR1 reads MGHRA; CDR2 reads YSYEKL. Written as DNA, the CDR3 is TGCGCCAGCAGCCAAGCTAGCGGATCCTACAATGAGCAGTTCTTC. This encodes CASSQASGSYNEQFF.

Only a few counts were recorded for this clone. J is TRBJ1-1 and V is TRBV29-1; weak D call: TRBD1 (6 bases). Per germline, CDR1 SQVTM and CDR2 ANQGSEA. Trimming cost V 4 bases and J 4 bases, with 19 bases left between them. This CDR3 region has 15 residues. CDR3 in DNA: TGCAGCGTTGGGGGAGGGGGAACTGTTCTCACTGAAGCTTTCTTT. This sequence encodes CSVGGGGTVLTEAFF.

V and J are TRBV7-2 and TRBJ2-1, with D unresolved. The CDR3 totals 13 residues. V shed 2 bases and J shed 6 bases, with 8 bases lying between them. CDR1 and CDR2 from the germline V gene are SGHTA and FQGNSA. CDR3 sequence reads: CASSLTAGNEQFF. DNA of the CDR3: TGTGCCAGCAGCTTAACGGCAGGCAATGAGCAGTTCTTC.

The gene calls are TRBV7-2 and TRBJ1-3, with 10 bases identical to TRBD1. The CDR3 totals 15 residues. Germline-derived CDR1 and CDR2 are SGHTA and FQGNSA. The junction had 7 bases not matched to a gene; V was cut back by 5 bases and J by 6 bases. CDR3 DNA: TGTGCCAGCAGCCCGACGGGACAGGGGCTAAACACCATATATTTT. This codes for CASSPTGQGLNTIYF.

This clone was detected a few times. The chain employs TRBV19 and TRBJ2-4, with TRBD2 matching 9 bases. Germline V CDR1 and CDR2: LNHDA, SQIVND (reference sequence). This CDR3 has 12 amino acids. With 7 bases clipped from V and 6 bases from J, the junction kept 1 base outside the gene matches. The CDR3 here is CASTAGGNIQYF. The CDR3 bases are TGTGCCAGTACAGCGGGAGGAAACATTCAGTACTTC.

The J gene is TRBJ2-1, the V gene TRBV7-9, with D unresolved. This CDR3 spans 14 amino acids. V shed 1 base and J shed 10 bases, with 14 bases lying between them. In germline, CDR1 is SEHNR, CDR2 FQNEAQ (reference sequence). In nucleotides, the CDR3 is TGTGCCAGCAGCTTAGAAGCCCGCTTTTGGGAGCAGTTCTTC. This gives the protein CASSLEARFWEQFF.

The J gene is TRBJ2-7, the V gene TRBV11-2; D may be TRBD2 (6 bases). The CDR3 contains 16 residues. V was pared by 3 bases and J by 3 bases, with 18 bases between. In germline, CDR1 is SGHAT, CDR2 FQNNGV. CDR3 in DNA: TGTGCCAGCAGCTTCATAGCGGTAACCTCAATCTACGAGCAGTACTTC. Translating gives CASSFIAVTSIYEQYF.

This clone has more than one count but fewer than ten. The chain has TRBV10-3 and TRBJ1-5; 9 bases match TRBD1. Trimming cost V 4 bases and J 4 bases; bases outside gene matches: 11. The CDR3 covers 17 residues. CDR1 is ENHRY and CDR2 is SYGVKD in the germline V gene. The CDR3 here is CAISASTGGDGNQPQHF. CDR3 nucleotide sequence: TGTGCCATCAGTGCCTCTACAGGGGGCGATGGGAATCAGCCCCAGCATTTT.